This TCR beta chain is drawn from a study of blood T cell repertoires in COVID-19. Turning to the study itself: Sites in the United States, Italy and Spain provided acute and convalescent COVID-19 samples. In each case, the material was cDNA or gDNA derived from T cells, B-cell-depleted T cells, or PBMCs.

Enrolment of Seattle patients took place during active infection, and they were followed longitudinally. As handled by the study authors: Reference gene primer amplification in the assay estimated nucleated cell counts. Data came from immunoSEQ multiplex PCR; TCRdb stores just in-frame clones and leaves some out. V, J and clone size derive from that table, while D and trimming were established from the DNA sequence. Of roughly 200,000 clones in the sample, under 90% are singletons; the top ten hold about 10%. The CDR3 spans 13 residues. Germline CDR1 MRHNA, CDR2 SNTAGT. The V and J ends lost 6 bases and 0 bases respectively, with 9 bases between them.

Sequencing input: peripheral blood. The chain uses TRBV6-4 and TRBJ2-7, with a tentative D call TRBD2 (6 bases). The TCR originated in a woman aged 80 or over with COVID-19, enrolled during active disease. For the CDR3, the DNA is TGTGCCAGCAGGGAGGGGCACTCCTACGAGCAGTACTTC. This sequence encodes CASREGHSYEQYF.